Listed below are T cell receptor beta chains from one sample, sequenced in a study of T cells in Graves' hyperthyroidism and ophthalmopathy. Using its own MiXCR run on the multiplex PCR reads, TCRdb lists one record per CDR3 protein. The top ten clones hold around 5.3% of a sample with roughly 420,000 distinct CDR3 sequences, roughly an eighth of them seen once. The sample consisted of blood. The receptor source for this set is a woman aged 18-30 years with Graves' hyperthyroidism. The CDR3 runs from the conserved cysteine through the conserved F or W. Each record gives: V gene, clone size, J gene, CDR3 protein. For some rows the clone size is stated as once, few or many, or as a class when expanded; others skip it.

TRBV7-9	few	TRBJ1-1	CASSFWEDTEAFF
TRBV7-9	few	TRBJ1-5	CASSLTGVSQPQHF
TRBV20-1	many	TRBJ1-1	CSARPRSRGTEAFF
TRBV4-3	many	TRBJ2-7	CASSQNGREDVHEQYF
TRBV27	many	TRBJ2-3	CASSFLGEDTQYF
TRBV20-1	few	TRBJ2-2	CSARDQAPGQGNTGELFF
TRBV7-8	NA	TRBJ2-7	CASSSPVGRSSYEQYF
TRBV4-2	few	TRBJ2-7	CASSQDLLSSYEQYF
TRBV18	many	TRBJ2-3	CASSPSDDTQYF
TRBV7-9	NA	TRBJ2-1	CASSSSAVRDGGRGGDEQFF
TRBV12-3/TRBV12-4	many	TRBJ2-3	CASTLVSSTDTQYF
TRBV27	many	TRBJ1-2	CASSTRQGNYGYTF
TRBV27	few	TRBJ2-5	CASSTLGTHQETQYF
TRBV20-1	NA	TRBJ2-3	CSARGRVTQYF
TRBV30	NA	TRBJ1-5	CASTHTGRNNQPQHF
TRBV20-1	NA	TRBJ2-5	CSADRVGGQETQYF
TRBV6-6	many	TRBJ2-2	CASSYSSGWTGELFF
TRBV28	few	TRBJ2-5	CASSSPPQETQYF
TRBV28	few	TRBJ1-1	CASRRITGNTEAFF
TRBV19	NA	TRBJ2-1	CASSIVAGEYNEQFF
TRBV30	few	TRBJ2-1	CAWSVRAGGPNEQFF
TRBV19	NA	TRBJ2-1	CATQLPDSDSGLEQFF
TRBV12-3/TRBV12-4	many	TRBJ2-7	CASSDVNNYEQYF
TRBV7-9	NA	TRBJ2-1	CASSFGLPSYNEQFF
TRBV20-1	many	TRBJ2-3	CSARDGAGTDTQYF
TRBV6-1	many	TRBJ1-1	CASDHTGGAVAFF
TRBV13	many	TRBJ1-2	CASSQQGARDYGYTF
TRBV12-3/TRBV12-4	few	TRBJ1-1	CASREGQGVTEAFF
TRBV3-1	many	TRBJ2-7	CASSLTLGLAYEQYF
TRBV9	many	TRBJ2-4	CASSALGRGTDIQYF
TRBV20-1	many	TRBJ2-3	CSARIGSSTDTQYF
TRBV28	many	TRBJ2-7	CASSLAGGTYEQYF
TRBV2	NA	TRBJ1-1	CASSELGQGGFNTEAFF